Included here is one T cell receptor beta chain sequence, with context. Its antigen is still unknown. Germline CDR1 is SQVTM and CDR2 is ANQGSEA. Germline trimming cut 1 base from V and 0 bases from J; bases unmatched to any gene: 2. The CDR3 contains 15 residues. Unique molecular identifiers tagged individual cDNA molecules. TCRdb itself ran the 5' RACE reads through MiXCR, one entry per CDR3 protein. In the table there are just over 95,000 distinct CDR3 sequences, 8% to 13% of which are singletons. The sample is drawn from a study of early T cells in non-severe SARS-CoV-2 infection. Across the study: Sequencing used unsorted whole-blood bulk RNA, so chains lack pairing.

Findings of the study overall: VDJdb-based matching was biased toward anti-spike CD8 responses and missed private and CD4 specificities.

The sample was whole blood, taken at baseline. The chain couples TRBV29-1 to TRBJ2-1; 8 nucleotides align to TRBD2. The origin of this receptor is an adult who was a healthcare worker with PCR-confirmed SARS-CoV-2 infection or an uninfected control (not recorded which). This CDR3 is CSVEAGGSSYNEQFF. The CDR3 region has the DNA TGCAGCGTTGAAGCGGGGGGGAGCTCCTACAATGAGCAGTTCTTC.